This T cell receptor beta chain was captured in a study of T cell responses to AZD1222 COVID-19 vaccine. TCRdb's copy holds only in-frame clones and misses some; the assay was immunoSEQ multiplex PCR. The sample shows 140,000 to 150,000 clones, approximately 90% of them seen only once. Looked up from germline, CDR1 is LNHNV and CDR2 is YYDKDF (reference sequence). Trimming took off 3 bases at V and 7 bases at J, with 13 bases between the two ends. There are 13 residues in the CDR3. This sample comprised peripheral blood, obtained 28 days after the second AZD1222 dose. The V call is TRBV15, the J call TRBJ2-7; the D is unclear. This sequence originates from an adult who received the AZD1222 COVID-19 vaccine. DNA for the CDR3: TGTGCCACCAGCAGTAAACCCATAGAAGAGCAGTACTTC. Amino acids: CATSSKPIEEQYF.